This T cell receptor beta chain was found in a study of early T cells in non-severe SARS-CoV-2 infection. Across the whole study: The study sequenced bulk RNA from unsorted whole blood, with chains unpaired. Study-wide points: VDJdb matches were skewed toward anti-spike CD8 T cell responses.

Trimming pared 0 bases from V and 1 base from J, leaving 9 bases between. This CDR3 spans 16 amino acids. Germline V lookup: CDR1 MNHEY, CDR2 SVGEGT. The TCR library protocol was used to attach unique molecular identifiers. These identifiers were attached to individual cDNA molecules. TCRdb used MiXCR to reprocess the 5' RACE reads, holding one entry per CDR3 protein. The table has more than 50,000 distinct CDR3 sequences, 5.6% seen once. Points on this clonotype: Its antigen is still unknown.

The chain is built from TRBV6-2 or TRBV6-3 and TRBJ2-2; D might be TRBD1 (5 bases). The TCR originated in an adult who was a healthcare worker with PCR-confirmed SARS-CoV-2 infection or an uninfected control (not recorded which). The sample was whole blood. CDR3 bases: TGTGCCAGCAGTTACTCGATCAGGGTGAACACCGGGGAGCTGTTTTTT. It encodes CASSYSIRVNTGELFF.